These T cell receptor beta chains were read from a single sample in a study of T cell responses to AZD1222 COVID-19 vaccine. Here immunoSEQ multiplex PCR was the method, and the copy in TCRdb shows in-frame clones only, minus some. The table has around 100,000 clones, approximately 90% seen once. The sample was peripheral blood, taken 28 days after the second AZD1222 dose. The origin of the receptors is an adult who received the AZD1222 COVID-19 vaccine. The CDR3 runs from the conserved cysteine through the conserved F or W. The D gene is left open where the match is weak. For some rows the clone size is stated as once, few or many, or as a class when expanded; others skip it.

j_gene: TRBJ2-6
v_gene: TRBV24-1
abundance: -
d_gene: -
CDR3aa: CATSDYSGANVLTF
CDR3nt: TGTGCCACCAGTGATTATTCCGGGGCCAACGTCCTGACTTTC

j_gene: TRBJ1-6
v_gene: TRBV2
abundance: -
d_gene: -
CDR3aa: CASRGDPVNSPLHF
CDR3nt: TGTGCCAGCAGGGGGGACCCGGTTAATTCACCCCTCCACTTT

j_gene: TRBJ2-1
v_gene: TRBV3-1/TRBV3-2
abundance: few
d_gene: -
CDR3aa: CASSQDGGRGSRNEQFF
CDR3nt: TGTGCCAGCAGCCAGGACGGAGGGCGGGGATCGCGCAATGAGCAGTTCTTC

j_gene: TRBJ1-6
v_gene: TRBV9
abundance: -
d_gene: -
CDR3aa: CASSPGGQINSPLHF
CDR3nt: TGTGCCAGCAGCCCCGGAGGACAGATTAATTCACCCCTCCACTTT

j_gene: TRBJ2-7
v_gene: TRBV25-1
abundance: -
d_gene: TRBD1
CDR3aa: CASRGQGSYEQYF
CDR3nt: TGTGCCAGCCGGGGACAGGGCTCCTACGAGCAGTACTTC

j_gene: TRBJ2-7
v_gene: TRBV5-6
abundance: few
d_gene: -
CDR3aa: CASSLIPREEQYF
CDR3nt: TGTGCCAGCAGCTTGATACCCAGGGAAGAGCAGTACTTC

j_gene: TRBJ2-1
v_gene: TRBV24-1
abundance: few
d_gene: -
CDR3aa: CATSERFFNEQFF
CDR3nt: TGTGCCACCAGTGAACGTTTCTTCAATGAGCAGTTCTTC

j_gene: TRBJ2-5
v_gene: TRBV21-1
abundance: -
d_gene: -
CDR3aa: CASIPWEEGVKETQYF
CDR3nt: TGTGCCAGCATCCCCTGGGAGGAGGGGGTAAAAGAGACCCAGTACTTC

j_gene: TRBJ2-1
v_gene: TRBV19
abundance: -
d_gene: -
CDR3aa: CASSIGGHLSYNEQFF
CDR3nt: TGTGCCAGTAGTATAGGAGGCCACCTATCCTACAATGAGCAGTTCTTC

j_gene: TRBJ1-1
v_gene: TRBV11-2
abundance: -
d_gene: -
CDR3aa: CASSSTSRGPSKGAFF
CDR3nt: TGTGCCAGCAGCTCGACCAGCAGGGGTCCGTCGAAAGGAGCTTTCTTT

j_gene: TRBJ1-1
v_gene: TRBV4-1
abundance: -
d_gene: -
CDR3aa: CASSSVPGAGAFF
CDR3nt: TGCGCCAGCAGCTCCGTCCCAGGGGCGGGAGCTTTCTTT

j_gene: TRBJ1-2
v_gene: TRBV14
abundance: -
d_gene: TRBD1
CDR3aa: CASSQGQFYGYTF
CDR3nt: TGTGCCAGCAGCCAGGGACAGTTCTATGGCTACACCTTC

j_gene: TRBJ2-3
v_gene: TRBV7-8
abundance: -
d_gene: -
CDR3aa: CASSTGGGTQYF
CDR3nt: TGTGCCAGCAGCACAGGGGGGGGTACGCAGTATTTT

j_gene: TRBJ1-2
v_gene: TRBV7-2
abundance: -
d_gene: -
CDR3aa: CASSSSGVYGYTF
CDR3nt: TGTGCCAGCAGCTCCAGTGGGGTATATGGCTACACCTTC

j_gene: TRBJ1-1
v_gene: TRBV4-3
abundance: -
d_gene: -
CDR3aa: CASSQELGTNTEAFF
CDR3nt: TGCGCCAGCAGCCAAGAATTAGGGACGAACACTGAAGCTTTCTTT

j_gene: TRBJ1-4
v_gene: TRBV28
abundance: -
d_gene: -
CDR3aa: CASSSGVKEKLFF
CDR3nt: TGTGCCAGCAGCTCGGGGGTGAAAGAAAAACTGTTTTTT

j_gene: TRBJ1-1
v_gene: TRBV5-1
abundance: -
d_gene: -
CDR3aa: CASSLIPSDTEAFF
CDR3nt: TGCGCCAGCAGCTTAATTCCTTCGGACACTGAAGCTTTCTTT

j_gene: TRBJ2-5
v_gene: TRBV24-1
abundance: -
d_gene: -
CDR3aa: CATSDYGGEETQYF
CDR3nt: TGTGCCACCAGTGATTACGGGGGCGAAGAGACCCAGTACTTC

j_gene: TRBJ1-2
v_gene: TRBV5-1
abundance: once
d_gene: -
CDR3aa: CASSVSSSLGYTF
CDR3nt: TGCGCCAGCAGCGTCAGCAGCTCCCTAGGCTACACCTTC

j_gene: TRBJ1-5
v_gene: TRBV19
abundance: -
d_gene: TRBD1
CDR3aa: CASRSETGGNQPQHF
CDR3nt: TGTGCCAGTAGGTCCGAGACAGGGGGCAATCAGCCCCAGCATTTT

j_gene: TRBJ2-2
v_gene: TRBV5-6
abundance: -
d_gene: -
CDR3aa: CASSLTTLARRYTGELFF
CDR3nt: TGTGCCAGCAGCTTGACGACTCTGGCCAGGCGGTACACCGGGGAGCTGTTTTTT

j_gene: TRBJ1-6
v_gene: TRBV21-1
abundance: -
d_gene: -
CDR3aa: CASSKVAGSYNSPLHF
CDR3nt: TGTGCCAGCAGCAAAGTGGCAGGCTCCTATAATTCACCCCTCCACTTT

j_gene: TRBJ1-4
v_gene: TRBV9
abundance: -
d_gene: TRBD1
CDR3aa: CASSVEGTEPTTNEKLFF
CDR3nt: TGTGCCAGCAGCGTAGAGGGGACAGAGCCAACAACTAATGAAAAACTGTTTTTT

j_gene: TRBJ2-7
v_gene: TRBV14
abundance: once
d_gene: -
CDR3aa: CASSQEYEQYF
CDR3nt: TGTGCCAGCAGCCAAGAGTACGAGCAGTACTTC

j_gene: TRBJ2-3
v_gene: TRBV10-3
abundance: -
d_gene: TRBD2
CDR3aa: CAISEQERGGLTDTQYF
CDR3nt: TGTGCCATCAGTGAGCAGGAGCGGGGGGGATTGACAGATACGCAGTATTTT

j_gene: TRBJ1-6
v_gene: TRBV6-2/TRBV6-3
abundance: -
d_gene: -
CDR3aa: CASSYSVNFNSPLHF
CDR3nt: TGTGCCAGCAGTTACTCGGTGAACTTCAATTCACCCCTCCACTTT

j_gene: TRBJ2-3
v_gene: TRBV7-9
abundance: -
d_gene: TRBD1
CDR3aa: CASSSDRGQTDTQYF
CDR3nt: TGTGCCAGCAGCTCCGACAGGGGGCAGACAGATACGCAGTATTTT

j_gene: TRBJ1-1
v_gene: TRBV9
abundance: -
d_gene: -
CDR3aa: CASSVQGNTEAFF
CDR3nt: TGTGCCAGCAGCGTTCAGGGGAACACTGAAGCTTTCTTT

j_gene: TRBJ2-6
v_gene: TRBV7-2
abundance: -
d_gene: -
CDR3aa: CASSFFGANVLTF
CDR3nt: TGTGCCAGCAGCTTCTTTGGGGCCAACGTCCTGACTTTC

j_gene: TRBJ2-1
v_gene: TRBV5-1
abundance: -
d_gene: TRBD2
CDR3aa: CASSSGGGRDNEQFF
CDR3nt: TGCGCCAGCTCCTCCGGGGGGGGCAGGGACAATGAGCAGTTCTTC

j_gene: TRBJ1-1
v_gene: TRBV7-2
abundance: -
d_gene: -
CDR3aa: CASSLAAGVTEAFF
CDR3nt: TGTGCCAGCAGCTTAGCCGCCGGGGTTACTGAAGCTTTCTTT

j_gene: TRBJ1-2
v_gene: TRBV3-1/TRBV3-2
abundance: -
d_gene: -
CDR3aa: CASTPTGANYGYTF
CDR3nt: TGTGCCAGCACCCCGACAGGAGCCAACTATGGCTACACCTTC

j_gene: TRBJ2-7
v_gene: TRBV2
abundance: -
d_gene: TRBD2
CDR3aa: CAAAGGAAYEQYF
CDR3nt: TGTGCCGCAGCCGGGGGGGCTGCCTACGAGCAGTACTTC

j_gene: TRBJ2-5
v_gene: TRBV5-1
abundance: -
d_gene: TRBD2
CDR3aa: CASTPGLSETQYF
CDR3nt: TGCGCCAGCACCCCGGGACTAAGTGAGACCCAGTACTTC

j_gene: TRBJ2-5
v_gene: TRBV6-2/TRBV6-3
abundance: -
d_gene: -
CDR3aa: CASSYGYRETQYF
CDR3nt: TGTGCCAGCAGTTACGGGTATCGGGAGACCCAGTACTTC

j_gene: TRBJ2-2
v_gene: TRBV10-3
abundance: -
d_gene: TRBD1
CDR3aa: CAISGTANTGELFF
CDR3nt: TGTGCCATCAGCGGGACAGCGAACACCGGGGAGCTGTTTTTT

j_gene: TRBJ1-1
v_gene: TRBV15
abundance: -
d_gene: -
CDR3aa: CATSREIMGGEAFF
CDR3nt: TGTGCCACCAGCAGAGAAATCATGGGGGGCGAAGCTTTCTTT

j_gene: TRBJ2-7
v_gene: TRBV7-9
abundance: -
d_gene: -
CDR3aa: CASSLNIYEQYF
CDR3nt: TGTGCCAGCAGCTTGAACATTTACGAGCAGTACTTC

j_gene: TRBJ1-4
v_gene: TRBV9
abundance: -
d_gene: TRBD1
CDR3aa: CASSSQGAPNEKLFF
CDR3nt: TGTGCCAGCAGCTCGCAGGGGGCGCCTAATGAAAAACTGTTTTTT

j_gene: TRBJ1-2
v_gene: TRBV5-1
abundance: -
d_gene: -
CDR3aa: CASSSGNVYGYTF
CDR3nt: TGCGCCAGCAGCTCCGGTAACGTCTATGGCTACACCTTC

j_gene: TRBJ1-4
v_gene: TRBV15
abundance: -
d_gene: -
CDR3aa: CATSPSYTNEKLFF
CDR3nt: TGTGCCACCAGCCCTTCCTACACTAATGAAAAACTGTTTTTT

j_gene: TRBJ1-5
v_gene: TRBV5-1
abundance: -
d_gene: -
CDR3aa: CASSTTGPPYSNQPQHF
CDR3nt: TGCGCCAGCAGCACAACCGGACCGCCTTATAGCAATCAGCCCCAGCATTTT

j_gene: TRBJ1-4
v_gene: TRBV7-9
abundance: -
d_gene: -
CDR3aa: CASSPSSQGTYNEKLFF
CDR3nt: TGTGCCAGCAGCCCATCCTCTCAGGGGACCTATAATGAAAAACTGTTTTTT

j_gene: TRBJ1-3
v_gene: TRBV19
abundance: -
d_gene: -
CDR3aa: CASSEEGSGNTIYF
CDR3nt: TGTGCCAGTAGTGAGGAGGGCTCTGGAAACACCATATATTTT

j_gene: TRBJ2-2
v_gene: TRBV7-8
abundance: -
d_gene: TRBD2
CDR3aa: CASSLRAGANTGELFF
CDR3nt: TGTGCCAGCAGCTTACGAGCGGGGGCCAACACCGGGGAGCTGTTTTTT

j_gene: TRBJ2-4
v_gene: TRBV2
abundance: -
d_gene: -
CDR3aa: CASSNDRVLAKNIQYF
CDR3nt: TGTGCCAGCAGTAATGACAGAGTCCTAGCCAAAAACATTCAGTACTTC

j_gene: TRBJ1-1
v_gene: TRBV9
abundance: -
d_gene: TRBD1
CDR3aa: CASSVTGVNTEAFF
CDR3nt: TGTGCCAGCAGCGTAACAGGGGTGAACACTGAAGCTTTCTTT

j_gene: TRBJ2-7
v_gene: TRBV5-4
abundance: -
d_gene: TRBD1
CDR3aa: CASSFGTGRFEQYF
CDR3nt: TGTGCCAGCAGCTTCGGGACAGGGCGATTCGAGCAGTACTTC

j_gene: TRBJ1-1
v_gene: TRBV13
abundance: once
d_gene: TRBD1
CDR3aa: CASSGTGLGTEAFF
CDR3nt: TGTGCCAGCAGCGGGACAGGTTTAGGGACTGAAGCTTTCTTT

j_gene: TRBJ1-5
v_gene: TRBV7-9
abundance: -
d_gene: -
CDR3aa: CASSLGTGINQPQHF
CDR3nt: TGTGCCAGCAGCTTGGGGACGGGAATCAATCAGCCCCAGCATTTT

j_gene: TRBJ2-2
v_gene: TRBV5-1
abundance: -
d_gene: TRBD1
CDR3aa: CASMDRGNTGELFF
CDR3nt: TGCGCCAGCATGGACAGGGGTAACACCGGGGAGCTGTTTTTT